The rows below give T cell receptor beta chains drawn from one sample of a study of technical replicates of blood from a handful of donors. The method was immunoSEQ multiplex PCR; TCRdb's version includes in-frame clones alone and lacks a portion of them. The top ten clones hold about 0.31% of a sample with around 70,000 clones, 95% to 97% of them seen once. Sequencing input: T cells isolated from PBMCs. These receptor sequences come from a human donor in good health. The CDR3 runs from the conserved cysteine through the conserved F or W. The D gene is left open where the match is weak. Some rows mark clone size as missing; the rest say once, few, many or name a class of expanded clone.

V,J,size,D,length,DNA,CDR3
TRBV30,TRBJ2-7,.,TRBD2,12,TGTGCCTGGAATAGCGGGAGGGCGGTGGAGTACTTC,CAWNSGRAVEYF
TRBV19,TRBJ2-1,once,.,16,TGTGCCAGTAGTACTCCAACGAGGACTGTAATAAATGAGCAGTTCTTC,CASSTPTRTVINEQFF
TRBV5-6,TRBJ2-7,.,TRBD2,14,TGTGCCAGCAGCGTACTAGCGGGAGTCCCCGAGCAGTACTTC,CASSVLAGVPEQYF
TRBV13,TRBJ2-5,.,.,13,TGTGCCAGCAGCTTATTAAGGGAGGAGACCCAGTACTTC,CASSLLREETQYF
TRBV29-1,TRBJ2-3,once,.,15,TGCAGCGTCGAAATCGGGGGGCCCCTAACAGATACGCAGTATTTT,CSVEIGGPLTDTQYF
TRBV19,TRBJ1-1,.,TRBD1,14,TGTGCCAGTAGTATACCAACAGGGGGCACTGAAGCTTTCTTT,CASSIPTGGTEAFF
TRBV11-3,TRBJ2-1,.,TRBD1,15,TGTGCCAGCAGCTTAGGACAGGGGGGTATGAATGAGCAGTTCTTC,CASSLGQGGMNEQFF
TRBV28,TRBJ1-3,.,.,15,TGTGCCAGCAGACAATTCCTAGACTCTGGAAACACCATATATTTT,CASRQFLDSGNTIYF
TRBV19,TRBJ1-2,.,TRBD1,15,TGTGCCAGTAGCCTCACCGGGACAGGAGAAGGAGGCTACACCTTC,CASSLTGTGEGGYTF
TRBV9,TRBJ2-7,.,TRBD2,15,TGTGCCAGCAGCGTAGGGTCGGGAGGGCCCCGCGAGCAGTACTTC,CASSVGSGGPREQYF
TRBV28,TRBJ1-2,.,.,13,TGTGCCAGCAGTTTAAGCCGGAACTATGGCTACACCTTC,CASSLSRNYGYTF
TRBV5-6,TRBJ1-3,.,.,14,TGTGCCAGCAGCGCGAAAACCTCTGGAAACACCATATATTTT,CASSAKTSGNTIYF
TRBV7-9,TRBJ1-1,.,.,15,TGTGCCAGCAGCTTACAGGGTCACCTGGACACTGAAGCTTTCTTT,CASSLQGHLDTEAFF
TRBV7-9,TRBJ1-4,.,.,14,TGTGCCAGCAGCCTACAGGGTTATAATGAAAAACTGTTTTTT,CASSLQGYNEKLFF
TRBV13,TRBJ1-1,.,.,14,TGTGCCAGCAGCTTAGGCTCAGTGAACACTGAAGCTTTCTTT,CASSLGSVNTEAFF
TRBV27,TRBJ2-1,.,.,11,TGTGCCAGCAGTTGGGCTAATGAGCAGTTCTTC,CASSWANEQFF
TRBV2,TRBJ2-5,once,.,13,TGTGCCAGCACAGGGCGGTACGAAGAGACCCAGTACTTC,CASTGRYEETQYF
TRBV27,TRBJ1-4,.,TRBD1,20,TGTGCCAGCAGTGAAAGGACAGGAGTTGAACAGGCGTATCATAATGAAAAACTGTTTTTT,CASSERTGVEQAYHNEKLFF
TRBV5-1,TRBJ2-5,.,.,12,TGCGCCAGCAGCTTGGTACGGGAGACCCAGTACTTC,CASSLVRETQYF
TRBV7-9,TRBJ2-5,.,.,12,TGTGCCAGCAGCTTCATACAGGAGACCCAGTACTTC,CASSFIQETQYF
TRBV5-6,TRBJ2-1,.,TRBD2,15,TGTGCCAGCAGCGAGCCGACTAGCGGGAGTGACGGACAGTTCTTC,CASSEPTSGSDGQFF
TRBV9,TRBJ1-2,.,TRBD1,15,TGTGCCAGCAGCGGTTCCAGGGGGATTAACTATGGCTACACCTTC,CASSGSRGINYGYTF
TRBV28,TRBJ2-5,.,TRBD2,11,TGTGCCGGATCGCGGGGGGAGACCCAGTACTTC,CAGSRGETQYF
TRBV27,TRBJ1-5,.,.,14,TGTGCCAGCAGTTTAAAAGACAGGACGCAGCCCCAGCATTTT,CASSLKDRTQPQHF
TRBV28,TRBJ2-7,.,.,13,TGTGCCAGCAGGACTGTTAGCTCCTACGAGCAGTACTTC,CASRTVSSYEQYF
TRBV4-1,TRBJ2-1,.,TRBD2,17,TGCGCCAGCAGCCTAGAGACTAGCGGGAGAAACTACAATGAGCAGTTCTTC,CASSLETSGRNYNEQFF
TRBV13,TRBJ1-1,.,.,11,TGTGCCAGCAGCTTAAGGACAGTAGCTTTCTTT,CASSLRTVAFF
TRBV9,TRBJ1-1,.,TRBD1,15,TGTGCCAGCAGCGGGACAGGGGGCGTGAACACTGAAGCTTTCTTT,CASSGTGGVNTEAFF
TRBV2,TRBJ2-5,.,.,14,TGTGCCAGCAGTGATGATAGTTTAACGGAGACCCAGTACTTC,CASSDDSLTETQYF
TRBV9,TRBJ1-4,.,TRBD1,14,TGTGCCAGCAGCTTCGGACAGGGGGCGGGAAAACTGTTTTTT,CASSFGQGAGKLFF
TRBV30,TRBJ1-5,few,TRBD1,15,TGTGCCTGTGGAGCGGACAGGGATTTAGATCAGCCCCAGCATTTT,CACGADRDLDQPQHF
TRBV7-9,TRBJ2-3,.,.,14,TGTGCCAGCAGCTTAGTCGGGAGTTTAGATACGCAGTATTTT,CASSLVGSLDTQYF
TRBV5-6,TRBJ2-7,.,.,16,TGTGCCAGCAGCTTGCAACGAGAATTTATATCCTACGAGCAGTACTTC,CASSLQREFISYEQYF
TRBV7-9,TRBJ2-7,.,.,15,TGTGCCAGCAGCGCACCCGGGATTAGCTCCTACGAGCAGTACTTC,CASSAPGISSYEQYF
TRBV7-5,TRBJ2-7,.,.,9,TGTGCCCCCCCCCGTGAGCAGTACTTC,CAPPREQYF